This T cell receptor (beta chain) was recorded in a study of blood T cell repertoires in COVID-19. Study at large: Italy, Spain and the United States were the sources of the convalescent and acute COVID-19 samples.

Germline-derived CDR1 and CDR2 are SGHDT and YYEEEE. V lost 0 bases and J lost 4, with 17 bases in between. The CDR3 has 17 amino acids. This table comes from immunoSEQ multiplex PCR, and its TCRdb copy is limited to in-frame clones, with some not included. The sample shows under 200,000 clones, around four fifths of them seen only once. The sequenced sample was peripheral blood. The chain couples TRBV5-6 to TRBJ2-1; D is possibly TRBD2 (6 bases). The receptor was derived from a woman aged 25 to 45 with acute or convalescent COVID-19. DNA for the CDR3: TGTGCCAGCAGCTTGGGGGAGACTAGGCTAATGTACAATGAGCAGTTCTTC. Encoded protein: CASSLGETRLMYNEQFF. The complete variable domain, with remaining parts taken from reference TRBV5-6 and TRBJ2-1, reads DAGVTQSPTHLIKTRGQQVTLRCSPKSGHDTVSWYQQALGQGPQFIFQYYEEEERQRGNFPDRFSGHQFPNYSSELNVNALLLGDSALYLCASSLGETRLMYNEQFFGPGTRLTVL.